Listed below are T cell receptor beta chains from one sample, sequenced in a study of cytomegalovirus exposure and HLA in healthy donors. Clones were sequenced by immunoSEQ multiplex PCR, and TCRdb holds only the in-frame ones, with some missing. The repertoire holds roughly 100,000 clones, with about 83% as singletons. Sequencing used PBMCs. The receptors originated from a man younger than 30 in good health and CMV-seronegative. CDR3s include the opening cysteine and the closing phenylalanine or tryptophan. Each record gives: V gene, clone size, D gene, J gene, CDR3 DNA, CDR3 protein. D genes are given only for firm matches. The listing skips clone size in some rows; elsewhere it reads once, few, many or a size class.

>TRBV28|.|TRBD2|TRBJ2-2
TGTGCCAGCAGTTTTACTAGCGCGAACACCGGGGAGCTGTTTTTT
CASSFTSANTGELFF
>TRBV7-3|.|.|TRBJ2-7
TGTGCCAGCAGCGAAGGCAGGGACTACGAGCAGTACTTC
CASSEGRDYEQYF
>TRBV19|.|TRBD2|TRBJ2-1
TGTGCCAGTAGTATCGGACTAGCGGTGAAGGATGAGCAGTTCTTC
CASSIGLAVKDEQFF
>TRBV7-2|.|.|TRBJ2-2
TGTGCCAGCAGCTTAAGACTAGGGGACACCGGGGAGCTGTTTTTT
CASSLRLGDTGELFF
>TRBV7-2|.|TRBD2|TRBJ2-1
TGTGCCAGCAGCTTAGGGGGGAGCGGGACCTGGGATGAGCAGTTCTTC
CASSLGGSGTWDEQFF
>TRBV7-8|.|TRBD1|TRBJ2-1
TGTGCCAGCAGCTTAGCGTTTCAGGGGGACTACAATGAGCAGTTCTTC
CASSLAFQGDYNEQFF
>TRBV29-1|.|TRBD2|TRBJ2-7
TGCAGCGTTCGGGGAGGGACCTACGAGCAGTACTTC
CSVRGGTYEQYF
>TRBV2|few|.|TRBJ2-1
TGTGCCAGCAGTGAAGAGGCAGGGCCCCATGAGCAGTTCTTC
CASSEEAGPHEQFF
>TRBV6-5|.|TRBD2|TRBJ2-1
TGTGCCAGCAGCAGGGGACTAGCGGGCTACAATGAGCAGTTCTTC
CASSRGLAGYNEQFF
>TRBV23-1|.|TRBD1|TRBJ2-1
TGCGCCAGCAGTCAGGACAGGGGGCGAAACAATGAGCAGTTCTTC
CASSQDRGRNNEQFF
>TRBV5-5|.|TRBD1|TRBJ1-1
TGTGCCAGCGGGGGCCCACAGGGGATGAACACTGAAGCTTTCTTT
CASGGPQGMNTEAFF
>TRBV28|.|TRBD1|TRBJ2-3
TGTGCCAGCAGTTTTAGCGGGACAGGGGACACAGATACGCAGTATTTT
CASSFSGTGDTDTQYF
>TRBV18|.|TRBD1|TRBJ2-1
TGTGCCAGCTCACCGACGAGGGACAGGGGCCTTTTATCGCGGTACAATGAGCAGTTCTTC
CASSPTRDRGLLSRYNEQFF
>TRBV28|.|.|TRBJ1-5
TGTGCCAGCAGTTATGGGGGGGCTCATCAGCCCCAGCATTTT
CASSYGGAHQPQHF
>TRBV5-4|.|TRBD2|TRBJ2-1
TGTGCCAGCAGCACATCCGGGACTAGCGTGAAGACCTACAATGAGCAGTTCTTC
CASSTSGTSVKTYNEQFF
>TRBV5-4|.|.|TRBJ1-5
TGTGCCAGCAGCCCCACGACAAGCAATCAGCCCCAGCATTTT
CASSPTTSNQPQHF
>TRBV7-9|.|.|TRBJ1-1
TGTGCCAGCAGCTTCCCCTTGAACACTGAAGCTTTCTTT
CASSFPLNTEAFF
>TRBV7-6|once|TRBD1|TRBJ2-1
TGTGCCAGCAGCTTAGGTTCGGGACAGGGGGCCAATGAGCAGTTCTTC
CASSLGSGQGANEQFF
>TRBV5-1|.|.|TRBJ1-1
TGCGCCAGCAGCGAGCAGGGGCAAGCTTTCTTT
CASSEQGQAFF
>TRBV13|.|.|TRBJ1-2
TGTGCCAGCAGTTTCCGACAGAAACTACATGGCTACACCTTC
CASSFRQKLHGYTF
>TRBV6-5|.|.|TRBJ2-1
TGTGCCAGCAGTTCCGACTGGAGCTCCTACAATGAGCAGTTCTTC
CASSSDWSSYNEQFF
>TRBV6-6|.|.|TRBJ1-1
TGTGCCAGCAGTTTGACAGGGAACACTGAAGCTTTCTTT
CASSLTGNTEAFF
>TRBV6-5|.|.|TRBJ2-3
TGTGCCAGCAGTTCTTCAGGGGCGCTAACTACGCAGTATTTT
CASSSSGALTTQYF
>TRBV6-5|.|.|TRBJ2-7
TGTGCCAGCAGTGTTTCGCCCGTCACAGCCTACGAGCAGTACTTC
CASSVSPVTAYEQYF
>TRBV10-2|.|TRBD2|TRBJ2-1
TGCGCCAGCGCCGGGACTAGCGGGAGGGCGTATGAGCAGTTCTTC
CASAGTSGRAYEQFF